What follows are 4 T cell receptor beta chains derived from one specimen sequenced in a study of blood T cell repertoires in COVID-19. The data were produced by immunoSEQ multiplex PCR, yet TCRdb's version contains in-frame clones alone and is incomplete. This sample yields tens of thousands of clones, of which around 79% are seen a single time; 12% belongs to the top ten. The sample taken for sequencing was peripheral blood. These TCRs come from a man of 80 years or more with acute or convalescent COVID-19.

This chain connects TRBV19 to TRBJ1-5, with 8 bases identical to TRBD1. Trimming at V came to 7 bases and at J to 1 base, leaving 3 bases not matched to a gene. This CDR3 has 14 residues. CDR1 and CDR2 (germline): LNHDA, SQIVND (reference sequence). The CDR3 protein is CASTDRGSNQPQHF. CDR3 sequence (DNA): TGTGCCAGTACCGACAGGGGCAGCAATCAGCCCCAGCATTTT.

V gene TRBV19 combines with J gene TRBJ1-1, with TRBD1 as a possible D gene (6 bases). This CDR3 spans 13 amino acids. Germline lookup yields CDR1 LNHDA and CDR2 SQIVND (reference sequence). Trimming stripped 6 bases from V and 0 bases from J, with 8 bases between. Written as DNA, the CDR3 is TGTGCCAGTAGGGGGGCCATGAACACTGAAGCTTTCTTT. This gives the protein CASRGAMNTEAFF.

This chain joins TRBV5-5 and TRBJ2-5; 7 nucleotides match TRBD1. The CDR3 totals 17 residues. After removal of 4 bases from V and 1 base from J, the junction contained 13 bases not matched to a gene. Germline V gene lookup returns CDR1 SGHKS and CDR2 YYEKEE (reference sequence). The CDR3 spells CASSHPSGTAIQETQYF. CDR3 DNA: TGTGCCAGCAGCCATCCATCCGGGACAGCCATCCAAGAGACCCAGTACTTC. Using reference TRBV5-5 and TRBJ2-5 for the parts outside the CDR3, the full variable domain is DAGVTQSPTHLIKTRGQQVTLRCSPISGHKSVSWYQQVLGQGPQFIFQYYEKEERGRGNFPDRFSARQFPNYSSELNVNALLLGDSALYLCASSHPSGTAIQETQYFGPGTRLLVL.

This clone was detected once. The chain carries TRBV5-4 and TRBJ1-2; 9 bases fit TRBD1. Germline V CDR1 and CDR2: SGHNT, YYREEE (reference sequence). The CDR3 is 14 amino acids. V dropped 0 bases and J dropped 7; count of bases not matched to a gene: 4. CDR3 nucleotide sequence: TGTGCCAGCAGCTTGGACAGGGGGCTTGCTGGCTACACCTTC. This sequence encodes CASSLDRGLAGYTF.